This T cell receptor beta chain was found in a study of blood T cell repertoires in COVID-19. Study-level background: Acute and convalescent COVID-19 samples came from the United States, Italy and Spain. Sample material is recorded as cDNA or gDNA derived from T cells, B-cell-depleted T cells, or PBMCs.

V lost 5 bases and J lost 0, with 16 bases in between. The CDR3 sequence is 16 residues long. In the original analysis: By means of reference gene primer amplification, nucleated cell counts were estimated. The assay was immunoSEQ multiplex PCR, and TCRdb's table has in-frame clones only and misses some. From that table come the V and J calls and clone size; the DNA was used to work out D and trimming. Among over 250,000 clones, 87% were seen once, and the ten largest hold about 2.1%. Sequenced: peripheral blood. This clonotype originated in a woman between 50 and 59 years old with acute or convalescent COVID-19. This chain connects TRBV23-1 to TRBJ1-1; a possible D gene is TRBD1 (6 bases). TRBV23-1 carries the ORF label, with uncertain function. In nucleotides, the CDR3 is TGCGCCAGCAGTGGGCCGAGAAGGGACATGAACACTGAAGCTTTCTTT. Translated: CASSGPRRDMNTEAFF.